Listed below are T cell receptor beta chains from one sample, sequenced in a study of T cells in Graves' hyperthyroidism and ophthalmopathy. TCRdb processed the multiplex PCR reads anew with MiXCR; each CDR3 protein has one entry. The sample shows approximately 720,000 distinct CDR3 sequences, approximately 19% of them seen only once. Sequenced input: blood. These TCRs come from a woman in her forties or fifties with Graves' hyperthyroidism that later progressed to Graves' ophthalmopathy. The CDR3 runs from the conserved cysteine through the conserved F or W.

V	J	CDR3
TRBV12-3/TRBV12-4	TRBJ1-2	CASSRGGGDGYTF
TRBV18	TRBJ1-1	CASSISRTGTAEAFF
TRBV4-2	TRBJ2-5	CASSQVGQGSGETQYF
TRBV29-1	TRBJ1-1	CSVEDPNQERGAEAFF
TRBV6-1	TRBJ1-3	CASVRDRAGNTIYF
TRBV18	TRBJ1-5	CASSHRNQPQHF
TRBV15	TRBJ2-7	CATRNRDRYEQYF
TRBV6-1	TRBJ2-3	CASSGPQVTDTQYF
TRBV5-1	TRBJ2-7	CASNLSPYSYEQYF
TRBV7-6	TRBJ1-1	CASSLAGGTGANTEAFF
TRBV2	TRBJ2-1	CASRDLAGGPVNEQFF
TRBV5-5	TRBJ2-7	CASSLLDGGPYEQYF
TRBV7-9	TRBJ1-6	CASSLSASPLHF
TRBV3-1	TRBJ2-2	CASSQDLGGLAFGELFF
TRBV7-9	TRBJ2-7	CASSPGTDVDEQYF
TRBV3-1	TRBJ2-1	CASNRGGGRSSYNEQFF
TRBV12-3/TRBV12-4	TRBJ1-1	CASSFTGAGEAFF
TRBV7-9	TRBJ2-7	CASSPLEATYFYEQYF
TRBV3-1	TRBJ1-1	CASSQGAVGAFF
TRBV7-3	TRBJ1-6	CASSPGFGSPLHF
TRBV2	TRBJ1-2	CASSEEGQGRYGYTF
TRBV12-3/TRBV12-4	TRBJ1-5	CASSTGQGASKWHF
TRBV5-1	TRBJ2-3	CASSFSGPTDTQYF
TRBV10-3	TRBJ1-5	CAISESKGQPQHF
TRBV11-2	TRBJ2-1	CASSGLRSSYNEQFF
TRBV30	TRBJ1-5	CAWSPDSPEQPQHF
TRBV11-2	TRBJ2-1	CASSLFLLPSHNEQFF
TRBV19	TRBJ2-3	CASSSGQYSTDTQYF
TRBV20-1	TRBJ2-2	CSARALGDGTGELFF
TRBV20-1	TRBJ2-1	CSARELAGPSYNEQFF
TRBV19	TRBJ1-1	CASTVTPNTEAFF
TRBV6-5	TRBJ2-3	CASSYSGQYTDTQYF
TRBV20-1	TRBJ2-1	CSASSDEQFF
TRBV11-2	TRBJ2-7	CASSLVVDSYEQYF
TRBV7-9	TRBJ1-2	CASSFRRGGKLYGYTF
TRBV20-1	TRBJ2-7	CSARDAGTGGVEQYF
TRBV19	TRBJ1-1	CASSPWTENTEAFF
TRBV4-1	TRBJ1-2	CASSPGRSLGGYTF
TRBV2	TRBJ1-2	CASSEGQGHGYTF
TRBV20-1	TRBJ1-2	CSARDTGPNYGYTF
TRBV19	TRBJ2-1	CASTTPGGTNNEQFF
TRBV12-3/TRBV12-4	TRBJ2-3	CASSSGTFTDTQYF
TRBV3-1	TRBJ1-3	CATTGRTNSGNTIYF
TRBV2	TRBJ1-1	CASSDFRGGANTEAFF
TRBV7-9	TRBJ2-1	CASSSDRRSSYNEQFF
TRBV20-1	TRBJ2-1	CSASTSGAGHNEQFF
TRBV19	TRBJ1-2	CASSIRTGYYGYTF
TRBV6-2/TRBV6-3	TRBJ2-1	CASSSLYTGGSYNEQFF
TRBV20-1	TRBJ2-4	CSAPRRGQGGDLAKNIQYF
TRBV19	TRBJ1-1	CASSILAEAFF
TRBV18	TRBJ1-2	CASSPGTDGYTF
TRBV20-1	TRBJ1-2	CSARQQGLSYGYTF